This T cell receptor (beta chain) was recorded in a study of T cell clonality in common variable immunodeficiency. Only a few counts were recorded for this clone. Measured with immunoSEQ multiplex PCR; TCRdb has only the in-frame clones, and not every one. The table records over 30,000 clones without singletons, the ten largest covering 3% to 4.5%. Input material: peripheral blood mononuclear cells. This clonotype was sampled from a person between 18 and 75 years old in good health.

The chain's CDR3 is CASSLWAGTNNSPLFF. The DNA read from the CDR3 is TGCGCCAGCAGCTTGTGGGCCGGGACTAATAATTCACCG. The V call is TRBV5-1, the J call TRBJ2-2; 7 nucleotides agree with TRBD2. The CDR3 goes on 3 residues after the read ends, and that part is filled in from the germline J gene. The germline gives CDR1 SGHRS, CDR2 YFSETQ. The CDR3 totals 16 residues.